This T cell receptor beta chain emerged from a study of blood T cell repertoires in COVID-19 (dated by TCRdb to the early 2020s). For context, the study as a whole: Samples from collaborators originated in the United States, Italy and Spain and spanned both the acute and convalescent phases of COVID-19. The prospective study material was composed of cDNA or gDNA derived from T cells, B-cell-depleted T cells, or PBMCs. Deeply sampled blood TCRbeta repertoires from subjects exposed to, actively infected with, or recovered from COVID-19 were included in the dataset. The repertoires were released in a freely available public database intended as a resource for research on the immune response to SARS-CoV-2. Samples came from the ongoing ImmuneRACE study (first 160 participants) plus 1,254 subjects from 6 global collaborators. Nearly every sample came with metadata listing a de-identified subject ID, COVID-19 status, age in years and sex. HLA class I and class II types, where available, came from metadata supplied by the sample provider rather than from assay-based typing.

V is clipped by 8 bases and J by 1 base, and the sequence between their germline boundaries is 18 bases long. From the cysteine through the phenylalanine, the CDR3 covers 16 amino acids. Here the CDR3 DNA is all that survives: 48 bases in frame from base 1. Based on the germline V gene (reference sequence), the CDR1 and CDR2 sequences are MNHEY and SMNVEV. TCRbeta CDR3 regions were amplified from genomic DNA by means of the immunoSEQ Assay, a bias-controlled multiplex PCR. The original methods were these. The number of nucleated cells in each sample was estimated from the amplification of reference gene primers within the assay. To quantify the absolute abundance of each unique TCRbeta CDR3 rearrangement, sequence reads were collapsed and filtered. For each sample, productive Simpson clonality was calculated as the square root of Simpson's diversity index across productive rearrangements. Entries here come from immuneACCESS through TCRdb and include only in-frame sequences with V and J called. Some clones fail to appear in such tables; in the studies checked, an unresolved V gene covers under half of the shortfall, and the cause of the remainder is unknown. V and J calls and clone size come straight from that table; D and trimming were deduced from the DNA. The sample yields 200,000 to 250,000 clones; approximately 80% were counted once. The ten largest make up approximately 15% of the sample.

Participants in the prospective study were aged about 18 to 95 years, lived in some 24 United States geographic areas, and enrolled through a virtual design. In the prospective study, participants were assigned to cohorts based on the clinical history participants reported in a screening survey and a study questionnaire. For ImmuneRACE Cohort 3, a participant was defined as recovered based on two consecutive negative NP/OP PCR tests, clearance by a healthcare professional, or resolution of symptoms. Mobile phlebotomists in the prospective study collected whole blood, serum and a nasopharyngeal or oropharyngeal swab from every participant. Over a roughly two-month period, participants in the prospective study had the option of providing additional blood draws and questionnaires. Before DNA extraction, prospective study blood samples were shipped either frozen or at room temperature. The study at large found these results: The amount of clinical and demographic metadata varied by source and participant and was provided uncurated.

To note about this clone: No antigen is known for it. The record has no base qualities; no much larger clone is one base away.

The V and J genes are TRBV27 and TRBJ1-3; 6 matching bases give a weak D call of TRBD1. Sequenced sample: PBMCs or T cells enriched from blood (not recorded which). This TCR derives from a man in his forties who had recovered from COVID-19. The CDR3 region has the sequence CASGLTPGVSGNTIYF. The nucleotides are TGTGCCAGCGGGTTAACCCCAGGGGTATCTGGAAACACCATATATTTT.